This T cell receptor (beta chain) was retrieved from a study of cytomegalovirus exposure and HLA in healthy donors. General study findings and limits: There were reportedly fewer N-insertions in an Asian-associated ancestry cluster than the roughly 610-donor mean, in a later analysis.

On this clone itself: Antigen unknown.

The PCR employed 60 Vbeta primers together with 13 Jbeta primers. Libraries were prepared by immunoSEQ multiplex PCR; TCRdb keeps only in-frame clonotypes and omits some of them. In the table there are roughly 130,000 clones, 80% to 85% of which are singletons. This receptor was obtained from a human donor in good health. Sequenced input: PBMCs.

CDR3 sequence reads: CATAPLRGPTDTQYF. The CDR3 DNA reads TGTGCCACCGCCCCCCTCAGGGGCCCCACAGATACGCAGTATTTT. This chain links TRBV5-8 with TRBJ2-3; a possible D gene is TRBD1 (6 bases). The CDR3 contains 15 residues. The ends were cut back, 9 bases at V and 2 bases at J, with 19 bases in the middle. Germline V gene sequence: CDR1 SGHTS, CDR2 YDEGEE.